This record concerns one T cell receptor beta chain sequence. The specificity of this receptor is unknown. There are no base qualities to consult, and no much larger clone falls within one base. The cohort comprised some 730 healthy bone marrow donors. At the time of sampling, every cohort member was nominally healthy, though immune exposures that went unrecorded were likely present. The donor tested CMV seropositive and was one of the 289 seropositive cohort members. A peripheral blood sample was provided by each donor, and peripheral blood mononuclear cells were used for TCR beta sequencing. Genomic DNA extraction from the blood cell samples was performed with the Qiagen DNeasy Blood Extraction Kit. The sample is drawn from a study of cytomegalovirus exposure and HLA in healthy donors (TCRdb year 2017). In the study overall: An earlier analysis of roughly 630 of the donors reported approximately 300 Gb of sequence data and 117 million unique TCR beta sequences from 150 million to 200 million T cells. High-throughput TCR immunosequencing, statistical association of individual TCRs with disease status, and machine learning were combined to predict cytomegalovirus infection status. The study aimed to test whether cataloging public T cell receptors could reveal signatures of past pathogen exposure. On average, roughly 250,000 unique TCR beta nucleotide sequences were sequenced per donor among a few hundred genotyped donors of the cohort, with 15% to 20% of those sequences being non-productive. HLA typing covered class I and class II loci at four-digit resolution. The study profiled the T cell repertoires of under 850 subjects by immunosequencing and related them to cytomegalovirus serostatus. Of the 398 genotyped donors, approximately 80% were placed in the genetic ancestry cluster associated with self-reported Caucasian donors. In an earlier analysis of several hundred of the donors, high-throughput TCR beta sequencing was used to judge whether each TCR beta V gene segment behaved as functional or pseudogenic. A separate validation cohort of roughly 130 different subjects was used in addition to the approximately 610-subject first cohort. Several DR-DQ haplotypes were handled as single units for association and clustering because linkage in the cohort was strong. Every repertoire in the discovery cohort had been generated on one and the same sequencing platform. The number of typed donors differed by locus: 629-630 for A, B, C, DRB1 and DQB1; roughly 510 for DQA1; approximately 600 for DPA1; and some 450 for DPB1. About 300 gigabases of sequencing data and around 90 million unique TCR sequences made up an early release that covered under 750 HLA-typed donors. To study patterns of TCR occurrence, a later analysis re-analyzed previously published TCR beta repertoires from hundreds of donors and added high-resolution HLA genotyping. Donor age, sex, ethnicity and CMV serostatus were compiled alongside the repertoire data. A later genetic analysis used genome-wide SNP genotypes for about 60% of the roughly 700 donors, treating that subset as a discovery cohort. Rather than using new phenotypic data, the later analysis identified candidate immune exposures from TCR beta sequences and from how often those sequences occurred across donors. Results and caveats for the whole study, not just this receptor: A cluster of highly shared sequence variants was judged likely to be a technical artifact of the sequencing pipeline. In a later analysis, about 16,000 TCR beta sequences were associated with specific HLA alleles at a false discovery rate of 0.05. Linkage disequilibrium might explain the correlated functional status among segregating V segments, but an unknown experimental factor could not be ruled out. In an earlier analysis of around 500 of the donors, most TCR beta V segments appeared in productive rearrangements about 90% or about 30% of the time, broadly matching IMGT annotations. The earlier analysis of approximately 560 of the donors excluded roughly 17 rarely observed V segments, including chromosome 9 orphons, because counts were too low. The study listed 150 to 200 TCR beta chains as associated with cytomegalovirus. The presence/absence analyses assumed that sequencing depth was roughly uniform across donors, and that assumption may not be true. Because some donors lacked HLA typing at each locus, the association tests relied only on the typed subset. A later analysis found that most CMV-associated TCR beta chains appeared HLA-restricted, with HLA associations seemingly driven largely by CMV exposure. A further reported finding was that TCR beta sequences accurately predicted the HLA-A and HLA-B alleles for most subjects in the first cohort. The authors suggested that the approach could potentially be generalized to other disease states and immunological phenotypes. A later analysis reported that several top co-occurrence clusters appeared linked to parvovirus B19, influenza, CMV and Epstein-Barr virus. Assigning TCR associations to individual alleles was difficult when HLA alleles, especially DR and DQ, strongly co-occurred. The cohort was sequenced for TCR beta chains only, and without alpha or paired-chain data the features that could be detected were limited. Cytomegalovirus status was reported to be diagnosed by the classifier with high specificity and sensitivity in both the original and validation cohorts. Compared with equally common non-associated chains, HLA-associated TCR beta chains in a later analysis were more clonally expanded and had lower generation probabilities. The only immune exposure information available for the cohort was CMV serostatus. Across donors, most TCR sequences were observed very rarely, whereas some public TCRs were present in many individuals. V-gene and J-gene trimming of TCR beta chains was associated with a missense DCLRE1C variant in a later genetic analysis, and the association was replicated in an independent cohort. In vitro tests confirmed that a few of the cytomegalovirus-associated TCR beta chains recognize cytomegalovirus antigens. Compared with the approximately 710-donor mean, donors in an Asian-associated ancestry cluster had fewer N-insertions in productive TCRs, according to a later genetic analysis. In a later analysis, TCR association rates were found to vary across HLA loci, with the most associated TCRs seen for DRB1 alleles and the fewest for HLA-C alleles.

The protocol used for the library was the immunoSEQ multiplex PCR assay. A mixture of 60 forward primers for TCR Vbeta segments and 13 reverse primers for TCR Jbeta segments was used in the multiplex PCR. The CDR3 region of rearranged TCR beta genes was amplified from genomic DNA by a multiplex PCR assay. Amplified TCR beta libraries were sequenced as 87-base-pair reads on the Illumina HiSeq System. Regarding the original processing steps: Across the 600 to 700 repertoires, a later analysis counted roughly 84 million unique TCR beta chains, roughly 11 million of which were shared by at least two donors. A nearest-neighbor algorithm error-corrected the raw reads and collapsed the reads into unique sequences, merging closely related sequences to remove PCR and sequencing errors. V, D and J gene segments were assigned by aligning CDR3 sequences to IMGT reference sequences. For a sequence to be retained, a match of at least six nucleotides to both a V gene segment and a J gene segment was required. Rearrangements were classified as productive when the CDR3 lacked stop codons and remained in frame with V and J, and all other rearrangements were classified as non-productive. CDR3 was defined according to IMGT convention as the region running from the second conserved V-encoded cysteine to the conserved J-encoded phenylalanine. The earlier analysis of approximately 500 of the donors excluded sequences that lacked an unambiguous match to a single V gene segment. In an earlier analysis of approximately 560 of the donors, a V segment was called functional when productive rearrangements were above 56.7%, and segregating when the standard deviation between donors exceeded 5%. A statistical classification framework was built for diagnosing cytomegalovirus status from the catalog of TCR beta chain sequences. V and J gene assignment, in a later analysis, came from comparing TCR nucleotide sequences with IMGT/GENE-DB human TR gene sequences. In a later analysis, CDR3 sequences and most-parsimonious VDJ recombination scenarios were assigned using the TCRdist pipeline. In a later analysis, every TCR beta chain was defined by the combination of its CDR3 amino acid sequence and its V-gene family, and reads without a unique V-gene family were dropped. To address suspected cross-contamination and a sequencing artifact, a later analysis removed 450 to 700 highly shared, low-generation-probability nucleotide sequences. In a later analysis, a clonal expansion index was calculated for each public chain from normalized within-repertoire ranks of inferred template counts. A later analysis computed generation probabilities with a VDJ recombination model fitted to out-of-frame rearrangements, and checked the results against IGoR. In a later analysis, TCR-TCR, TCR-HLA and TCR-CMV co-occurrence was scored with hypergeometric tests, and a repertoire-size bias correction was applied to TCR pairs. False discovery rates were estimated in a later analysis by permuting HLA or CMV assignments 20 times. In a later analysis, co-occurring TCRs were grouped using DBSCAN, with TCRdist sequence similarity added in when clustering inside HLA-allele-positive subsets. For co-occurrence clustering, repertoires with fewer than 30,000 or more than 120,000 public chains were excluded, along with 4 to 6 repertoires with anomalous nucleotide sharing. TCRdb took this table from immuneACCESS and kept in-frame rearrangements with V and J called. Such tables lack part of the clones; where checked against another copy, unresolved V genes explain under half of the gap, and the rest is unexplained. V, J and clone size are those of that table, while D and trimming were read from the DNA. In this sample the table shows 150,000 to 200,000 clones, 75% to 80% of which occur a single time. 11% to 15% of the sample lies in the top ten.

Material: PBMCs. The origin of this receptor is a man aged 50 or older in good health and CMV-seropositive.

At the DNA level, the sequence is TGTGCCAGTAGTATGAGGTACGAGCAGTACGTC. Its coded protein is CASSMRYEQYV. Recombination connected TRBV19 to TRBJ2-7; the D segment cannot be called with confidence. From the cysteine through the valine, the CDR3 covers 11 amino acids. Kept here is only the CDR3 DNA, which spans 33 bases and is read in frame from base 1. Cut back by 3 bases and 4 bases, the V and J ends lie 4 bases apart. For CDR1 and CDR2, the germline V gene (reference sequence) lists LNHDA and SQIVND.